The 3 T cell receptor beta chains below all came from one sample that was sequenced in a study of cytomegalovirus exposure and HLA in healthy donors. PCR involved 60 Vbeta and 13 Jbeta primers. This table comes from immunoSEQ multiplex PCR, and its TCRdb copy is limited to in-frame clones, with some not included. Seen here are approximately 150,000 clones, roughly 74% observed once, and the top ten hold around 11%. The sequenced sample consisted of PBMCs. The source is a man between 18 and 29 years old in good health and CMV-seropositive.

The V and J genes are TRBV18 and TRBJ2-3; TRBD2 aligns across 9 bases. V shed 0 bases and J 3 bases; nucleotides not matched to a gene: 10. There are 18 residues in the CDR3. The germline V gene has CDR1 KGHSH and CDR2 LQKENI. CDR3 bases: TGTGCCAGCTCACCACCGAGTGGTGGCGGGAGGGTTACAGATACGCAGTATTTT. Translated: CASSPPSGGGRVTDTQYF.

The chain joins TRBV28 to TRBJ1-2, with D hard to call. The CDR3 consists of 14 residues. Deletions cut 8 bases from V and 1 base from J, with 14 bases between. Germline values: CDR1 MDHEN, CDR2 SYDVKM. CDR3 in DNA: TGTGCCAGCCAACTCATGAGGCTTAACTATGGCTACACCTTC. Its protein product is CASQLMRLNYGYTF.

This chain connects TRBV18 to TRBJ2-5, with a weak D call TRBD2 (5 bases). V lost 1 base and J 2 bases, leaving 11 bases between the germline ends. Looked up from germline, CDR1 is KGHSH and CDR2 is LQKENI. CDR3 length: 15 residues. For the CDR3, the DNA is TGTGCCAGCTCACCACGAGGGTTAGATCAAGAGACCCAGTACTTC. Translation gives CASSPRGLDQETQYF.